The 19 T cell receptor beta chains below come from one sample, sequenced in a study of T cells after yellow fever vaccination. TCRdb called the 5' RACE reads again in MiXCR, with one record for every CDR3 protein. This sample yields approximately 510,000 distinct CDR3 sequences, of which 20% to 25% are seen a single time; roughly 16% belongs to the top ten. The material was PBMCs, obtained about 21 days after the first yellow fever vaccination. The source is a man younger than 35 who received the YFV17D yellow fever vaccine.

V and J are TRBV20-1 and TRBJ1-6, with D unclear. Germline CDR1 is DFQATT and CDR2 is SNEGSKA (reference sequence). Trimming removed 3 bases from V and 4 bases from J, with 13 bases in between. The CDR3 sequence is 15 residues long. The CDR3 nucleotides are TGCAGTGCTAGTAGGGCTGGGGTTTATAATTCACCCCTCCACTTT. Translated: CSASRAGVYNSPLHF.

A few counts support this clonotype. The rearrangement links TRBV7-9 to TRBJ2-3; a possible D gene is TRBD1 (6 bases). Trimming pared 7 bases from V and 0 bases from J, leaving 17 bases between. The germline CDR1 and CDR2 sequences are SEHNR and FQNEAQ (reference sequence). CDR3 length: 16 residues. The CDR3 bases are TGTGCCAGCATAAACCAGGGGCGAGTAAGCACAGATACGCAGTATTTT. It is translated as CASINQGRVSTDTQYF.

This chain connects TRBV24-1 to TRBJ2-2; tentatively, D is TRBD2 (6 bases). The CDR3 is 16 amino acids. V lost 2 bases and J lost 4, with 13 bases in between. The germline gives CDR1 KGHDR, CDR2 SFDVKD. CDR3 in amino acids: CATSDSGRGLTGELFF. The CDR3 DNA is TGTGCCACCAGTGATTCGGGGCGGGGCCTCACCGGGGAGCTGTTTTTT.

This clonotype was seen only a few times. The gene calls are TRBV6-5 and TRBJ2-3; D unclear. Germline CDR1 is MNHEY and CDR2 is SVGAGI. V was clipped by 10 bases and J by 6 bases, with 8 bases between them. CDR3 length: 10 amino acids. The chain's CDR3 is CATTADTQYF. CDR3 DNA: TGTGCCACCACCGCGGATACGCAGTATTTT.

This sequence joins TRBV19 and TRBJ1-6, with D uncertain. This CDR3 contains 13 residues. The V and J ends lost 6 bases and 9 bases respectively, with 12 bases between them. Germline CDR1 and CDR2: LNHDA and SQIVND (reference sequence). CDR3 residues: CASRTDPSSPLHF. CDR3 nucleotides: TGTGCCAGTAGAACGGATCCGAGTTCACCCCTCCACTTT.

The chain has TRBV5-6 and TRBJ1-2; 8 bases align to TRBD1. Per the germline V gene, CDR1 is SGHDT and CDR2 is YYEEEE. With 4 bases clipped from V and 7 bases from J, the junction kept 3 bases outside the gene matches. CDR3 size: 12 residues. The CDR3 coding sequence is TGTGCCAGCAGCCGGGACAGGCGTGGCTACACCTTC. It translates to CASSRDRRGYTF.

The CDR3 DNA sequence: TGTGCCAGCAGTTTAGGGTTTAGCGGAGGATGGCAGTTCTTC. As protein: CASSLGFSGGWQFF. This chain links TRBV12-3 or TRBV12-4 with TRBJ2-1; perhaps TRBD2 as D (6 bases). This CDR3 has 14 residues. V was trimmed by 1 base and J by 12 bases, leaving 16 bases between them.

The sample holds a few counts of this clonotype. This chain connects TRBV9 to TRBJ2-5; 11 nucleotides line up with TRBD2. The CDR3 loop spans 15 amino acids. The junction had 2 bases not matched to a gene; V was cut back by 3 bases and J by 1 base. CDR1 and CDR2 (germline): SGDLS, YYNGEE. CDR3: CASSGLAGIQETQYF. In DNA form, the CDR3 reads TGTGCCAGCAGCGGACTAGCGGGGATCCAAGAGACCCAGTACTTC.

The chain couples TRBV12-3 or TRBV12-4 to TRBJ1-1, with D unresolved. The CDR3 sequence is 15 residues long. V was pared by 6 bases and J by 1 base, with 15 bases between. The CDR3, as DNA: TGTGCCAGCAGCCGTGTCCCTGATCGGAACACTGAAGCTTTCTTT. Encoded protein: CASSRVPDRNTEAFF.

This clonotype was seen a handful of times. This rearrangement joins TRBV10-3 to TRBJ1-2; the match to TRBD1 covers 7 bases. With V trimmed by 6 bases and J by 8 bases, 6 bases remained unmatched. CDR1 and CDR2 from the germline V gene are ENHRY and SYGVKD. The CDR3 runs to 12 residues. DNA of the CDR3: TGTGCCATCAGAGAGCAGGGGGGCGGCTACACCTTC. Translating it yields CAIREQGGGYTF.

The chain combines TRBV7-3 with TRBJ2-6; no reliable D call. The CDR3 covers 15 residues. The germline CDR1 and CDR2 sequences are SGHTA and FQGTGA. Trimming left V 8 bases short and J 0 bases short, with 11 bases between. CDR3 nucleotide sequence: TGTGCCAGCTCGGTTGAGACCTCTGGGGCCAACGTCCTGACTTTC. It yields the protein CASSVETSGANVLTF.

V and J are TRBV4-3 and TRBJ2-7; D is possibly TRBD1 (5 bases). CDR1 is LGHNA and CDR2 is YSLEER in the germline V gene. The ends were cut back, 1 base at V and 6 bases at J, with 13 bases in the middle. The CDR3 consists of 14 residues. The CDR3 bases are TGCGCCAGCAGCCAAGGACGGCTAGGGGCCGAGCAGTACTTC. Translation: CASSQGRLGAEQYF.

The chain links TRBV12-3 or TRBV12-4 to TRBJ1-5; perhaps TRBD1 as D (5 bases). V was shortened by 3 bases and J by 6 bases, with 9 bases between the two germline ends. The CDR3 length is 13 residues. The CDR3 nucleotides are TGTGCCAGCAGTTTTGGGGCGGCTCAGCCCCAGCATTTT. It encodes CASSFGAAQPQHF.

This clonotype was seen repeatedly, ten times or more. The chain has TRBV20-1 and TRBJ2-5; 7 bases fit TRBD1. The CDR3 runs to 13 residues. From germline, CDR1 is DFQATT and CDR2 SNEGSKA (reference sequence). The V gene end was trimmed by 6 bases and the J gene end by 5 bases; junction bases not matched to a gene: 9. The CDR3 coding sequence is TGCAGTGCCGCTCCCGACAGGGCGGAGACCCAGTACTTC. Encoded protein: CSAAPDRAETQYF.

This chain's CDR3 is CASTRGAQETQYF. CDR3 DNA sequence: TGTGCCAGCACTCGCGGGGCCCAAGAGACCCAGTACTTC. The chain has TRBV2 and TRBJ2-5; D may be TRBD2 (6 bases). The germline CDR1 and CDR2 sequences are SNHLY and FYNNEI. The V end was cut by 7 bases, the J end by 1 base, with 10 bases between. The CDR3 contains 13 residues.

This rearrangement joins TRBV30 to TRBJ1-5, with TRBD1 matching over 8 bases. Germline V gene lookup returns CDR1 GTSNPN and CDR2 SVGIG (reference sequence). The CDR3 totals 13 residues. The V segment lost 4 bases and the J segment 3 bases; nucleotides outside the gene matches: 2. CDR3 region: CAWTGGINQPQHF. CDR3 DNA sequence: TGTGCCTGGACAGGGGGCATCAATCAGCCCCAGCATTTT. The full variable domain, with the rest looked up from reference TRBV30 and TRBJ1-5, is SQTIHQWPATLVQPVGSPLSLECTVEGTSNPNLYWYRQAAGRGLQLLFYSVGIGQISSEVPQNLSASRPQDRQFILSSKKLLLSDSGFYLCAWTGGINQPQHFGDGTRLSIL.

The V gene is TRBV4-2, the J gene TRBJ1-3; maybe TRBD1 (5 bases). Trimming removed 0 bases from V and 3 bases from J, with 12 bases in between. The germline gives CDR1 LGHNA, CDR2 YNFKEQ. The CDR3 has 16 amino acids. DNA for the CDR3: TGTGCCAGCAGCCAAGAACAGGTGATACGTGGAAACACCATATATTTT. Its translation is CASSQEQVIRGNTIYF.

This clonotype was counted a few times. The chain uses TRBV20-1 and TRBJ2-7; tentatively, D is TRBD2 (6 bases). Germline CDR1 and CDR2: DFQATT and SNEGSKA (reference sequence). The length of the CDR3 is 14 residues. The germline V and J ends were trimmed by 5 bases and 0 bases, with 14 bases remaining between them. CDR3 bases: TGCAGTGCTCTATACGGGGGTTCCTCCTACGAGCAGTACTTC. Translation gives CSALYGGSSYEQYF.

The rearrangement joins TRBV7-6 to TRBJ2-3; unclear D gene. The V end was cut by 2 bases, the J end by 6 bases, with 15 bases between. CDR1 and CDR2 from the germline V gene are SGHVS and FNYEAQ. CDR3 size: 15 residues. The chain's CDR3 is CASSLYVMMGDTQYF. In DNA form, the CDR3 reads TGTGCCAGCAGCTTATATGTGATGATGGGGGATACGCAGTATTTT.